The T cell receptor beta chain described here comes from a study of regulatory and conventional T cells in RAG deficiency. Study outcomes and limitations: Patient subsets had shorter CDR3s; Omenn Treg-Tconv overlap exceeded 90%. In Omenn syndrome, sorted "Tregs" may be peripherally activated cells.

This clone showed up just once. What it recognizes is unknown. Genomic DNA came from blood conventional CD4+ T cells gated CD25-low CD127-high. V was shortened by 2 bases and J by 6 bases, with 10 bases between the two germline ends. The CDR3 has 14 amino acids. Germline CDR1 is MNHEY and CDR2 is SVGAGI. TCRdb keeps only in-frame clones here, not all; method: immunoSEQ multiplex PCR. This sample has 20,000 to 25,000 clones, with 85% to 95% found just once. These data also featured in a second study, about regulatory T cells. That investigation notes: Primers: 52 TRBV forward and 13 TRBJ reverse.

This chain connects TRBV6-5 to TRBJ2-2; TRBD2 might be the D (5 bases). The sequence was collected from a human donor in good health. The sample was CD4+ T cells sorted from blood. The CDR3 region is CASSYGSGAGELFF. CDR3 DNA: TGTGCCAGCAGTTACGGGAGTGGGGCCGGGGAGCTGTTTTTT.